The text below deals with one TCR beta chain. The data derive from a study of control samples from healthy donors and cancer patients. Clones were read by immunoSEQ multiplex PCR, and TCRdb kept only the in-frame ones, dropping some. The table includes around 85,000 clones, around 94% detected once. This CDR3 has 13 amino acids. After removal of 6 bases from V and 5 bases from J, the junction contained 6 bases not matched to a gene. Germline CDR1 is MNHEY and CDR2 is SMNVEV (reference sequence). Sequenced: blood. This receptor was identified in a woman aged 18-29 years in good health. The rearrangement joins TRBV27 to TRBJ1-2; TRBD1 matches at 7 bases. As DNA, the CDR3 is TGTGCCAGCAGACGGACAGGTGAATATGGCTACACCTTC. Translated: CASRRTGEYGYTF.